Presented here are 28 T cell receptor beta chains from one specimen sequenced in a study of T-cell memory formation after mild COVID-19. TCRdb processed the 5' RACE reads anew with MiXCR; each CDR3 protein has one entry. The sample holds more than 400,000 distinct CDR3 sequences, 15% to 20% seen once. The sequenced sample consisted of PBMCs or a T cell subset sorted from them (not recorded which). All receptors come from an adult woman who had mild COVID-19 (a few samples of this study predate the infection). Cell type and time point are not known.

The V call is TRBV11-2, the J call TRBJ2-5; 13 nucleotides agree with TRBD2. The CDR3 loop spans 18 amino acids. Germline CDR1 reads SGHAT; CDR2 reads FQNNGV. Unmatched junction bases numbered 9, after V lost 5 bases and J lost 0 bases. The CDR3 coding sequence is TGTGCCAGCAGCCCACTAGCGGGAGGGGGGGTGTACCAAGAGACCCAGTACTTC. This encodes CASSPLAGGGVYQETQYF.

This chain uses TRBV6-2 or TRBV6-3 with TRBJ2-2, with 9 bases matching TRBD1. Trimming removed 5 bases from V and 3 bases from J; junction bases left unmatched: 4. The germline gives CDR1 MNHEY, CDR2 SVGEGT. The CDR3 is 15 amino acids. Written as DNA, the CDR3 is TGTGCCAGCAGTACAGGGGGCGCGGACACCGGGGAGCTGTTTTTT. As protein: CASSTGGADTGELFF.

The chain joins TRBV4-1 to TRBJ1-4; D ambiguous. The CDR3 consists of 16 residues. V was shortened by 1 base and J by 0 bases, with 9 bases between the two germline ends. Germline CDR1 reads MGHRA; CDR2 reads YSYEKL. The CDR3 nucleotides are TGCGCCAGCAGCCAAGGGACGGGTACAACTAATGAAAAACTGTTTTTT. It codes for CASSQGTGTTNEKLFF.

The chain is built from TRBV5-1 and TRBJ2-5; the D gene could be TRBD1 or TRBD2 (5 bases each). The V gene's germline CDR1 is SGHRS and CDR2 YFSETQ. The V end lost 4 bases, the J end lost 2 bases, and 12 bases lay between the germline ends. This CDR3 is 14 amino acids long. This CDR3 is CASSRDGFQETQYF. CDR3 nucleotides: TGCGCCAGCAGCAGGGACGGCTTTCAAGAGACCCAGTACTTC.

This chain connects TRBV12-3 or TRBV12-4 to TRBJ2-4; TRBD2 agrees at 7 bases. Trimming cost V 6 bases and J 8 bases; bases outside gene matches: 7. CDR3 length: 13 amino acids. CDR3 in amino acids: CASRPVGRDIQYF. The CDR3 DNA follows: TGTGCCAGCAGGCCCGTGGGGAGGGACATTCAGTACTTC.

This clonotype was detected a few times. This chain joins TRBV4-2 and TRBJ2-7; 14 nucleotides align to TRBD2. Germline CDR1 reads LGHNA; CDR2 reads YNFKEQ. V lost 4 bases and J lost 4; bases outside the gene matches: 21. This CDR3 spans 21 amino acids. In DNA form, the CDR3 reads TGTGCCAGCAGCCTTACACTCGGGACTAGCGGGAGCCACTTGGGAGGGTACGAGCAGTACTTC. It is translated as CASSLTLGTSGSHLGGYEQYF.

This clonotype has only a few counts. V is TRBV12-3 or TRBV12-4 and J is TRBJ2-7; a weak D match, TRBD2 (5 bases). V was clipped by 6 bases and J by 7 bases, with 19 bases between them. The CDR3 is made up of 14 amino acids. For the CDR3, the DNA is TGTGCCAGCAGCCCTCTCCACCGGGGTGAGGAGCAGTACTTC. Translation: CASSPLHRGEEQYF.

J is TRBJ2-1 and V is TRBV20-1; D gene ambiguous. Germline assignment: CDR1 DFQATT and CDR2 SNEGSKA (reference sequence). The CDR3 runs to 13 residues. V lost 3 bases to trimming and J lost 4 bases, with 10 bases between them. Written as DNA, the CDR3 is TGCAGTGCTAGGATGGCGACATACAATGAGCAGTTCTTC. As protein: CSARMATYNEQFF.

The J gene is TRBJ2-2, the V gene TRBV2; TRBD1 or TRBD2 may be the D gene (5 bases each). This CDR3 contains 14 residues. Germline V gene lookup returns CDR1 SNHLY and CDR2 FYNNEI. V shed 4 bases and J shed 5 bases, with 11 bases lying between them. CDR3 sequence reads: CASSVREGTGELFF. CDR3 bases: TGTGCCAGCAGTGTTCGTGAGGGGACCGGGGAGCTGTTTTTT.

This clonotype was counted a few times. The V gene is TRBV7-6, the J gene TRBJ2-1; 13 bases align to TRBD2. CDR1 is SGHVS and CDR2 is FNYEAQ in the germline V gene. The CDR3 is 18 residues long. J lost 5 bases, V lost 5 bases, and 12 bases had no gene match. For the CDR3, the DNA is TGTGCCAGCAGCCACCGACTAGCGGGGGGCGGTTCTAACAATGAGCAGTTCTTC. Its protein is CASSHRLAGGGSNNEQFF.

This chain uses TRBV7-3 with TRBJ2-7, with D perhaps matching TRBD1 (6 bases). Germline CDR1 reads SGHTA; CDR2 reads FQGTGA. The V gene lost 3 bases and the J gene lost 5 bases, with 14 bases spanning the gap. The CDR3 loop spans 14 amino acids. CDR3 bases: TGTGCCAGCAGCTTCGAGGACAGAACGAACGAGCAGTACTTC. This gives the protein CASSFEDRTNEQYF.

V gene TRBV18 combines with J gene TRBJ2-7; D not certain. The CDR3 is made up of 13 amino acids. CDR1 and CDR2 (germline): KGHSH, LQKENI. Trimming shortened V by 2 bases and J by 0 bases, and 5 bases separated the two germline ends. The CDR3 here is CASSPVRSYEQYF. CDR3 bases: TGTGCCAGCTCACCAGTCCGCTCCTACGAGCAGTACTTC.

The chain couples TRBV5-1 to TRBJ2-5; D unresolved. The length of the CDR3 is 14 residues. Germline CDR1 SGHRS, CDR2 YFSETQ. V dropped 0 bases and J dropped 5 bases, with 11 bases sitting between them. The CDR3 nucleotides are TGCGCCAGCAGCTTGGGTGCGCCGAGGGAGACCCAGTACTTC. It codes for CASSLGAPRETQYF.

The gene calls are TRBV6-5 and TRBJ1-1, with D possibly matching TRBD1 (5 bases). The CDR3 has 15 residues. Germline CDR1 reads MNHEY; CDR2 reads SVGAGI. The ends were cut back, 6 bases at V and 3 bases at J, with 17 bases in the middle. The CDR3 coding sequence is TGTGCCAGCAGATCGGGAGGCTCGGGGGACACTGAAGCTTTCTTT. Its protein is CASRSGGSGDTEAFF.

The V and J genes are TRBV20-1 and TRBJ2-3, with 7 bases matching TRBD2. The germline gives CDR1 DFQATT, CDR2 SNEGSKA (reference sequence). There are 12 residues in the CDR3. The V and J ends lost 7 bases and 2 bases, in that order; junction bases with no gene match: 3. CDR3 sequence (DNA): TGCAGTGTTCGGGGGGACACAGATACGCAGTATTTT. It codes for CSVRGDTDTQYF.

The J gene is TRBJ2-7, the V gene TRBV5-1; tentative D call: TRBD2 (5 bases). V was trimmed by 5 bases and J by 5 bases, leaving 17 bases between them. CDR3 length: 14 residues. The germline V gene has CDR1 SGHRS and CDR2 YFSETQ. The CDR3 bases are TGCGCCAGCAGACGGACTTCCCTCCCCGACGAGCAGTACTTC. Its translation is CASRRTSLPDEQYF. Based on the CDR3 plus reference TRBV5-1 and TRBJ2-7, the full variable domain is KAGVTQTPRYLIKTRGQQVTLSCSPISGHRSVSWYQQTPGQGLQFLFEYFSETQRNKGNFPGRFSGRQFSNSRSEMNVSTLELGDSALYLCASRRTSLPDEQYFGPGTRLTVT.

The chain carries TRBV9 and TRBJ1-1, with no clear D. The CDR3 is made up of 13 amino acids. The V and J ends lost 5 bases and 6 bases respectively, with 14 bases between them. The germline gives CDR1 SGDLS, CDR2 YYNGEE. DNA of the CDR3: TGTGCCAGCAGGCCCGGGGTTAAGGCTGAAGCTTTCTTT. This translates into CASRPGVKAEAFF.

The V call is TRBV12-3 or TRBV12-4, the J call TRBJ2-7; D uncertain. Deletions cut 6 bases from V and 4 bases from J, with 13 bases between. This CDR3 has 13 residues. The CDR3 loop reads CASSVGFSYEQYF. CDR3 nucleotides: TGTGCCAGCAGCGTAGGGTTTTCGTACGAGCAGTACTTC.

This clonotype has just a few counts. The chain recombines TRBV12-3 or TRBV12-4 with TRBJ1-1; D uncertain. The CDR3 has 11 amino acids. V was cut by 7 bases and J by 8 bases, with 11 bases left in between. CDR3 loop: CASTPGWEAFF. Here the CDR3 DNA reads TGTGCCAGCACTCCCGGATGGGAAGCTTTCTTT.

This clonotype came up many times. The chain combines TRBV5-1 with TRBJ2-7; 9 bases agree with TRBD2. This CDR3 region has 17 residues. The V gene's germline CDR1 is SGHRS and CDR2 YFSETQ. V trimming: 1 base; J trimming: 0 bases; junction bases outside the gene matches: 8. CDR3 sequence reads: CASSLSLAGKGSYEQYF. The CDR3 DNA reads TGCGCCAGCAGCTTGTCGCTAGCGGGGAAGGGCTCCTACGAGCAGTACTTC.

This clonotype was seen a handful of times. This chain joins TRBV7-9 and TRBJ1-2, with D possibly matching TRBD1 (5 bases). CDR3 length equals 17 residues. V was pared by 4 bases and J by 0 bases, with 18 bases between. Looked up from germline, CDR1 is SEHNR and CDR2 is FQNEAQ (reference sequence). DNA for the CDR3: TGTGCCAGCAGCTCAAGTTTCAGGGAAGTTACTAACTATGGCTACACCTTC. Its translation: CASSSSFREVTNYGYTF.

The chain joins TRBV12-3 or TRBV12-4 to TRBJ1-2; the D is unclear. Deletions cut 6 bases from V and 0 bases from J, with 8 bases between. This CDR3 comprises 13 residues. The CDR3 spells CASSYIANYGYTF. CDR3 in DNA: TGTGCCAGCAGCTACATAGCTAACTATGGCTACACCTTC.

This clonotype occurred a few times. V usage is TRBV5-1 and J usage is TRBJ2-5, with TRBD1 as a possible D gene (5 bases). The CDR3 is made up of 13 amino acids. The V gene's germline CDR1 is SGHRS and CDR2 YFSETQ. The V and J ends lost 5 bases and 1 base respectively, with 9 bases between them. CDR3 loop: CASRRGAQETQYF. The CDR3 region has the DNA TGCGCCAGCAGAAGGGGCGCCCAAGAGACCCAGTACTTC.

The table lists this clonotype with a few counts. The rearrangement links TRBV7-9 to TRBJ2-5; D is perhaps TRBD2 (6 bases). CDR1 is SEHNR and CDR2 is FQNEAQ in the germline V gene (reference sequence). The CDR3 has 14 residues. V shed 3 bases and J shed 4 bases, with 12 bases lying between them. The CDR3 nucleotides are TGTGCCAGCAGCTTTGGGGTCGGGGGAGAGACCCAGTACTTC. Translating gives CASSFGVGGETQYF.

This chain links TRBV5-1 with TRBJ2-3; D is perhaps TRBD2 (6 bases). This CDR3 comprises 16 residues. V lost 4 bases to trimming and J lost 2 bases, with 17 bases between them. Germline V gene sequence: CDR1 SGHRS, CDR2 YFSETQ. The CDR3 sequence: CASSGGQGLLTDTQYF. The CDR3 bases are TGCGCCAGCAGCGGAGGGCAGGGCCTCCTCACAGATACGCAGTATTTT.

The chain carries TRBV29-1 and TRBJ1-2, with 9 positions matching TRBD1. V lost 6 bases to trimming and J lost 8 bases; unmatched junction nucleotides: 10. Germline V gene lookup returns CDR1 SQVTM and CDR2 ANQGSEA. CDR3 length: 13 amino acids. The CDR3 sequence: CSVEGQGPGGYTF. The CDR3 bases are TGCAGCGTGGAGGGACAGGGCCCAGGCGGCTACACCTTC.

The V call is TRBV7-2, the J call TRBJ1-6, with a possible D match to TRBD1 (5 bases). V lost 1 base, J lost 2 bases, and 15 bases lay in between. From germline, CDR1 is SGHTA and CDR2 FQGNSA. This CDR3 has 18 amino acids. In DNA form, the CDR3 reads TGTGCCAGCAGCTTAGTATCGGCAGCGGGGCCCTATAATTCACCCCTCCACTTT. This sequence encodes CASSLVSAAGPYNSPLHF.

V usage is TRBV4-2 and J usage is TRBJ1-2; D perhaps matches TRBD1 (6 bases). This CDR3 is built from 15 residues. Per the germline V gene, CDR1 is LGHNA and CDR2 is YNFKEQ. V was pared by 1 base and J by 7 bases, with 16 bases between. The CDR3, as DNA: TGTGCCAGCAGCCAAGCCGGGGGCGCAGTCAGTGGCTACACCTTC. It specifies CASSQAGGAVSGYTF.